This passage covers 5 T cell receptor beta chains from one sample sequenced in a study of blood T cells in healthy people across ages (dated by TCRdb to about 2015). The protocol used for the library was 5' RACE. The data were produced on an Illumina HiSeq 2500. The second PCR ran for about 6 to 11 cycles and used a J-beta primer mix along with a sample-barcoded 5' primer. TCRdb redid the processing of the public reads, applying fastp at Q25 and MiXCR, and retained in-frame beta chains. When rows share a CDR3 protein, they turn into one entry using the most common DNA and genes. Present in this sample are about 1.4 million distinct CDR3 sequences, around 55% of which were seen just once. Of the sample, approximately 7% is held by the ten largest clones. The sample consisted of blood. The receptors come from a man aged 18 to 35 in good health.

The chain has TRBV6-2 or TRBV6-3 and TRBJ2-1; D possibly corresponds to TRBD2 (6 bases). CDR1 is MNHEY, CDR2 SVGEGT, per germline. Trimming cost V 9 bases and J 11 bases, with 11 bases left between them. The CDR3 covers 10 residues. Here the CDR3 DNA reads TGTGCCAGTACGGGAGAGAAGCAGTTCTTC. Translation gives CASTGEKQFF.

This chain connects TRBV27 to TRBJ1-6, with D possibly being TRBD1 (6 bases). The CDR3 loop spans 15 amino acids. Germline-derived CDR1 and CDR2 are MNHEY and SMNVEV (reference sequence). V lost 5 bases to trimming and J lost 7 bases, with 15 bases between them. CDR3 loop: CASSPFQGRNSPLHF. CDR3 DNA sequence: TGTGCCAGCAGTCCCTTTCAGGGGCGCAATTCACCCCTCCACTTT.

CDR3 DNA: TGTGCCAGCACCCCCGGTGGCGGACCCTACAATGAGCAGTTCTTC. It yields the protein CASTPGGGPYNEQFF. V is TRBV2 and J is TRBJ2-1; D unresolved. The CDR3 covers 15 residues. V lost 7 bases to trimming and J lost 2 bases, with 15 bases between them. Germline V lookup: CDR1 SNHLY, CDR2 FYNNEI.

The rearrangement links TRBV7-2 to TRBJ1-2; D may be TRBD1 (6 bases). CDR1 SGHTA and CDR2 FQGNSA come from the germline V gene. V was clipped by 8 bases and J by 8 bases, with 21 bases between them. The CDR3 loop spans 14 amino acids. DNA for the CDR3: TGTGCCAGCCTATTGTGGGGGCAGGGTTCCGGCTACACCTTC. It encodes CASLLWGQGSGYTF.

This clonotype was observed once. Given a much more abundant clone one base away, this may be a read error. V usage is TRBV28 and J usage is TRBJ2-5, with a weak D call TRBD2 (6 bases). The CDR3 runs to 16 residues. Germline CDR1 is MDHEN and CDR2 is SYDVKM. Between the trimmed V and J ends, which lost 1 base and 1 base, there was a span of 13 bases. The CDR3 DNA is TGTGCCAGCAGTTTATTGGAGGGTACTACCCAAGAGACCCAGTACTTC. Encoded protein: CASSLLEGTTQETQYF.